A single sample is the source of the 22 T cell receptor beta chains below, sequenced in a study of T cells in Graves' hyperthyroidism and ophthalmopathy. Amplified TCR beta CDR3 regions derived from RNA transcripts. When the TCR CDR3 underwent first-round RT-PCR, the HTBI primer set was used. TCRdb passed the multiplex PCR reads through MiXCR, listing each CDR3 protein once. Altogether more than 300,000 distinct CDR3 sequences are present, approximately 15% being singletons, with the ten largest covering under 30%. Sequencing input: blood. All receptors come from a woman between 25 and 40 years old with Graves' hyperthyroidism.

Details on this clonotype: A read error may explain this, as a much larger clone is one base away. The chain links TRBV20-1 to TRBJ1-1; D call uncertain. The CDR3 is 11 amino acids. The germline CDR1 and CDR2 sequences are DFQATT and SNEGSKA (reference sequence). V was pared by 8 bases and J by 7 bases, with 14 bases between. The CDR3 nucleotides read TGCAGTCCCAGCGTTTTGGGTGAAGCTTTCTTT. Translation gives CSPSVLGEAFF.

This clonotype showed up just a few times. The rearrangement joins TRBV27 to TRBJ2-5; 11 nucleotides match TRBD2. The CDR3 extends over 16 amino acids. V shed 0 bases, J shed 5 bases, and the junction held 5 bases outside the gene matches. Germline CDR1 reads MNHEY; CDR2 reads SMNVEV (reference sequence). The CDR3 protein is CASSLSVAGGWETQYF. The CDR3 DNA follows: TGTGCCAGCAGTTTATCCGTAGCGGGAGGGTGGGAGACCCAGTACTTC.

This clonotype was seen a few times. V usage is TRBV12-5 and J usage is TRBJ2-2; D not certain. There are 12 residues in the CDR3. Germline loops: CDR1 LGHNT, CDR2 FRNRAP. The V end was cut by 6 bases, the J end by 7 bases, with 9 bases between. The CDR3 here is CASGRDYGELFF. Written as DNA, the CDR3 is TGTGCTAGTGGACGCGATTACGGGGAGCTGTTTTTT.

In this sample, this clonotype turned up a few times. Compared with germline, one end of the junction differs, possibly owing to a read error. The rearrangement links TRBV2 to TRBJ2-7, with a weak D call TRBD2 (6 bases). CDR1 and CDR2 (germline): SNHLY, FYNNEI. This CDR3 contains 15 residues. This chain's CDR3 is CTSSVSGYSSYEQYF. CDR3 DNA: TGTACCAGCAGTGTTAGCGGCTATAGCTCCTACGAGCAGTACTTC. The full variable domain, with the rest looked up from reference TRBV2 and TRBJ2-7, is EPEVTQTPSHQVTQMGQEVILRCVPISNHLYFYWYRQILGQKVEFLVSFYNNEISEKSEIFDDQFSVERPDGSNFTLKIRSTKLEDSAMYFCTSSVSGYSSYEQYFGPGTRLTVT.

In its sample, this clonotype was seen many times. The V and J genes are TRBV20-1 and TRBJ1-6; unclear D gene. Germline values: CDR1 DFQATT, CDR2 SNEGSKA (reference sequence). This CDR3 region has 13 residues. V dropped 6 bases and J dropped 7 bases, with 13 bases sitting between them. This CDR3 is CSAKLNSNSPLHF. Written as DNA, the CDR3 is TGCAGTGCCAAGCTGAATAGCAATTCACCCCTCCACTTT.

The sample holds many counts of this clonotype. The V call is TRBV27, the J call TRBJ2-3; TRBD2 is a possible D gene (6 bases). V lost 5 bases and J lost 2, with 17 bases in between. The CDR3 sequence is 16 residues long. The germline V gene has CDR1 MNHEY and CDR2 SMNVEV (reference sequence). The CDR3 bases are TGTGCCAGCAGTCCCCATGGCAGGGAGGACACAGATACGCAGTATTTT. Protein sequence: CASSPHGREDTDTQYF.

This clonotype was picked up a small number of times. This chain links TRBV19 with TRBJ2-1, with 9 bases fitting TRBD1. This CDR3 has 15 residues. The germline V gene encodes CDR1 LNHDA and CDR2 SQIVND (reference sequence). J was trimmed by 4 bases and V by 6 bases; bases with no gene match: 7. The CDR3 bases are TGTGCCAGTAGGAACAGGGGGCGAGTTTACAATGAGCAGTTCTTC. As protein: CASRNRGRVYNEQFF. Drawing the rest from reference TRBV19 and TRBJ2-1, the complete variable domain is DGGITQSPKYLFRKEGQNVTLSCEQNLNHDAMYWYRQDPGQGLRLIYYSQIVNDFQKGDIAEGYSVSREKKESFPLTVTSAQKNPTAFYLCASRNRGRVYNEQFFGPGTRLTVL.

This clonotype has a handful of counts. V usage is TRBV24-1 and J usage is TRBJ2-1; D gene ambiguous. The CDR3 totals 13 residues. V was cut by 12 bases and J by 7 bases, with 18 bases left in between. The germline CDR1 and CDR2 sequences are KGHDR and SFDVKD. CDR3 protein: CAAERARVNEQFF. In DNA form, the CDR3 reads TGTGCCGCCGAAAGGGCCCGCGTGAATGAGCAGTTCTTC.

This clonotype was recorded a few times. The V and J genes are TRBV9 and TRBJ2-7; the match to TRBD1 covers 9 bases. After removal of 0 bases from V and 3 bases from J, the junction contained 4 bases not matched to a gene. The CDR3 covers 15 residues. The germline V gene has CDR1 SGDLS and CDR2 YYNGEE. The CDR3 region is CASSVGGTGRYEQYF. CDR3 sequence (DNA): TGTGCCAGCAGCGTAGGCGGGACAGGGCGCTACGAGCAGTACTTC.

This clonotype showed up many times. The rearrangement links TRBV28 to TRBJ1-1; D may be TRBD1 (6 bases). Trimming shortened V by 6 bases and J by 5 bases, and 16 bases separated the two germline ends. The CDR3 sequence is 14 residues long. Per germline, CDR1 MDHEN and CDR2 SYDVKM. CDR3 sequence (DNA): TGTGCCAGCAGGGCAGGGGATATCGCTACTGAAGCTTTCTTT. Encoded protein: CASRAGDIATEAFF. Combining the CDR3 with reference TRBV28 and TRBJ1-1 gives the whole variable domain DVKVTQSSRYLVKRTGEKVFLECVQDMDHENMFWYRQDPGLGLRLIYFSYDVKMKEKGDIPEGYSVSREKKERFSLILESASTNQTSMYLCASRAGDIATEAFFGQGTRLTVV.

The chain employs TRBV10-3 and TRBJ2-1; D perhaps matches TRBD1 (6 bases). This CDR3 is 12 amino acids long. Between the trimmed V and J ends, which lost 9 bases and 4 bases, there was a span of 10 bases. Germline V gene lookup returns CDR1 ENHRY and CDR2 SYGVKD. The CDR3, as DNA: TGTGCCATTTTGGACAGTTACAATGAGCAGTTCTTC. This codes for CAILDSYNEQFF.

This clonotype was found a few times. This chain uses TRBV7-9 with TRBJ2-7; either TRBD1 or TRBD2 may fit D (7 bases each). The length of the CDR3 is 14 residues. Germline V gene sequence: CDR1 SEHNR, CDR2 FQNEAQ (reference sequence). Trimming shortened V by 3 bases and J by 2 bases, and 11 bases separated the two germline ends. In DNA, the CDR3 is TGTGCCAGCAGCTTGTCAGGGGGGGCCTACGAGCAGTACTTC. This codes for CASSLSGGAYEQYF.

This clonotype showed up many times. The chain carries TRBV6-1 and TRBJ1-1; D gene ambiguous. The V end was cut by 8 bases, the J end by 0 bases, with 13 bases between. CDR3 length: 14 residues. Germline lookup yields CDR1 MNHNS and CDR2 SASEGT. The CDR3 region has the DNA TGTGCCAGCTCCTCAGGACCCCTGAACACTGAAGCTTTCTTT. Translation: CASSSGPLNTEAFF.

The table lists this clonotype with many counts. This sequence joins TRBV12-3 or TRBV12-4 and TRBJ2-5, with a possible D match to TRBD2 (6 bases). V lost 3 bases and J lost 5, with 7 bases in between. There are 12 residues in the CDR3. CDR3 protein: CASSFRGETQYF. The CDR3 nucleotides are TGTGCCAGCAGTTTTCGGGGGGAGACCCAGTACTTC.

This clonotype has at least ten counts. V usage is TRBV5-4 and J usage is TRBJ2-1; 9 bases align to TRBD2. Germline values: CDR1 SGHNT, CDR2 YYREEE (reference sequence). CDR3 length equals 14 residues. V dropped 1 base and J dropped 6; count of bases not matched to a gene: 2. CDR3 residues: CASSLRSGSNEQFF. The CDR3 DNA follows: TGTGCCAGCAGCTTGCGTAGCGGGAGCAATGAGCAGTTCTTC.

This clonotype showed up just a few times. The V gene is TRBV19, the J gene TRBJ2-5, with TRBD1 identical over 8 bases. CDR1 is LNHDA and CDR2 is SQIVND in the germline V gene (reference sequence). This CDR3 has 18 amino acids. The trim removed 2 bases at V and 2 bases at J, leaving 13 bases unmatched. The CDR3 loop reads CASSIRPIGQGLQETQYF. The CDR3, as DNA: TGTGCCAGTAGTATACGTCCTATCGGACAGGGCCTTCAAGAGACCCAGTACTTC.

The table lists this clonotype with many counts. This chain links TRBV7-9 with TRBJ2-7; 9 positions match TRBD1. V shed 2 bases, J shed 3 bases, and the junction held 5 bases outside the gene matches. CDR1 and CDR2 (germline): SEHNR, FQNEAQ (reference sequence). The CDR3 loop spans 15 amino acids. As DNA, the CDR3 is TGTGCCAGCAGCTTACCGGGACAGGGTTTCTACGAGCAGTACTTC. Its protein product is CASSLPGQGFYEQYF.

This clonotype appeared a few times. The chain has TRBV7-9 and TRBJ1-1; TRBD1 aligns across 7 bases. V shed 0 bases and J 6 bases; nucleotides not matched to a gene: 4. The CDR3 spans 14 residues. CDR1 SEHNR and CDR2 FQNEAQ come from the germline V gene (reference sequence). The CDR3 DNA reads TGTGCCAGCAGCTTAGCAGGACAGGCTTCTGAAGCTTTCTTT. It yields the protein CASSLAGQASEAFF.

This clonotype was found many times. This chain uses TRBV28 with TRBJ1-5, with 8 bases lining up with TRBD1. The CDR3 totals 14 residues. The germline gives CDR1 MDHEN, CDR2 SYDVKM. Trimming at V came to 4 bases and at J to 6 bases, leaving 5 bases not matched to a gene. The CDR3 sequence is CASSSPGGGQPQHF. DNA of the CDR3: TGTGCCAGCAGTTCCCCAGGGGGCGGTCAGCCCCAGCATTTT.

This clonotype occurred a few times. This chain connects TRBV19 to TRBJ2-2, with a weak D call TRBD1 (5 bases). The CDR3 has 14 residues. Germline-derived CDR1 and CDR2 are LNHDA and SQIVND (reference sequence). The V and J ends lost 3 bases and 2 bases respectively, with 7 bases between them. CDR3 protein: CASSIDSNTGELFF. The CDR3 DNA sequence: TGTGCCAGTAGTATTGACAGTAACACCGGGGAGCTGTTTTTT.

At least ten counts were recorded for this clonotype. The chain joins TRBV28 to TRBJ2-2, with D perhaps TRBD2 (5 bases). In germline, CDR1 is MDHEN, CDR2 SYDVKM. The CDR3 has 16 residues. V lost 7 bases and J lost 4, with 19 bases in between. CDR3 in DNA: TGTGCCAGCATGGTCCCTGGAGGCGAAGTCACCGGGGAGCTGTTTTTT. Translating it yields CASMVPGGEVTGELFF.

This clonotype showed up just a few times. V and J are TRBV20-1 and TRBJ2-2, with D maybe TRBD1 (6 bases). The V and J ends lost 6 bases and 6 bases respectively, with 17 bases between them. The CDR3 consists of 14 residues. Germline CDR1 DFQATT, CDR2 SNEGSKA (reference sequence). The CDR3 nucleotides read TGCAGTGCCCGACAGGCTGGGGGCCCCGGGGAGCTGTTTTTT. Its protein is CSARQAGGPGELFF.